This TCR beta chain derives from a study of cytomegalovirus exposure and HLA in healthy donors. The wider study: Falling in the Caucasian-associated ancestry cluster were roughly 86% of approximately 410 genotyped donors.

V shed 1 base, J shed 7 bases, and the junction held 9 bases outside the gene matches. Germline V gives CDR1 SGHRS, CDR2 YFSETQ. The CDR3 is 16 amino acids. The PCR employed 60 Vbeta primers together with 13 Jbeta primers. TCRdb's copy holds only in-frame clones and misses some; the assay was immunoSEQ multiplex PCR. The sample consists of 150,000 or so clones, about four fifths of them appearing once. The chain uses TRBV5-1 and TRBJ2-2; 8 bases align to TRBD1. What was sequenced was PBMCs. The origin of this receptor is a young man in good health and CMV-seronegative. The CDR3 DNA follows: TGCGCCAGCAGCTTGTCTGGACAGGGCCTTATCGGGGAGCTGTTTTTT. Its protein is CASSLSGQGLIGELFF.